One sample yielded the 14 T cell receptor beta chains listed below, sequenced in a study of blood T cells in healthy people across ages. A sample-barcoded 5' primer and a J-beta primer mix were used in a second PCR of roughly 7 to 12 cycles. TCRdb redid the calling of the 5' RACE reads with MiXCR, one entry per CDR3 protein. The sample shows roughly 700,000 distinct CDR3 sequences, approximately 49% of them seen only once. Sequencing was done on a sample of blood. The receptors originated from a woman in her sixties in good health.

This clonotype was seen a single time. The chain recombines TRBV6-5 with TRBJ2-3; D is ambiguous. Trimming shortened V by 2 bases and J by 1 base, and 7 bases separated the two germline ends. The CDR3 is 14 residues long. Germline V CDR1 and CDR2: MNHEY, SVGAGI. CDR3 DNA: TGTGCCAGCAGTTACGGCGGACGCACAGATACGCAGTATTTT. This sequence encodes CASSYGGRTDTQYF.

The chain combines TRBV29-1 with TRBJ2-5, with D unresolved. CDR3 length: 13 residues. Germline V gene lookup returns CDR1 SQVTM and CDR2 ANQGSEA. The CDR3 nucleotides are TGCAGTTCTTACGGGTTTGGGTTGGAGACCCAGTACTTC. Translation: CSSYGFGLETQYF.

This clonotype showed up many times. The chain joins TRBV29-1 to TRBJ2-7; a possible D gene is TRBD1 (5 bases). V lost 5 bases and J 6 bases, leaving 8 bases between the germline ends. Germline V CDR1 and CDR2: SQVTM, ANQGSEA. There are 10 residues in the CDR3. CDR3 nucleotide sequence: TGCAGCGTTTTGGGGCGCGAGCAGTACTTC. This codes for CSVLGREQYF.

The chain employs TRBV12-3 or TRBV12-4 and TRBJ1-4; a weak D match, TRBD1 (5 bases). This CDR3 is 16 amino acids long. Trimming took off 8 bases at V and 8 bases at J, with 24 bases between the two ends. Written as DNA, the CDR3 is TGTGCCAGCCTCGAAAGAACAGGCGCCCTTCGGGAAAAACTGTTTTTT. Translated: CASLERTGALREKLFF.

This clonotype has only a few counts. The CDR3 protein is CASSQEWGFQETQYF. The DNA for the CDR3 is TGCGCCAGCAGCCAAGAGTGGGGATTCCAAGAGACCCAGTACTTC. This rearrangement joins TRBV4-3 to TRBJ2-5; D is uncertain. The CDR3 totals 15 residues. Germline V lookup: CDR1 LGHNA, CDR2 YSLEER. Trimming left V 0 bases short and J 1 base short, with 9 bases between.

This chain connects TRBV28 to TRBJ1-1, with D possibly matching TRBD1 (5 bases). CDR1 is MDHEN, CDR2 SYDVKM, per germline. There are 12 residues in the CDR3. The ends were cut back, 2 bases at V and 7 bases at J, with 8 bases in the middle. For the CDR3, the DNA is TGTGCCAGCAGTTTAGGGGGAAGTGAAGCTTTCTTT. Residues: CASSLGGSEAFF.

The rearrangement joins TRBV7-9 to TRBJ2-4; D may be TRBD1 or TRBD2 (5 bases each). The closer fit of TRBJ2-7 to the DNA end suggests the J call may be wrong. The germline V gene encodes CDR1 SEHNR and CDR2 FQNEAQ (reference sequence). The CDR3 is made up of 14 amino acids. Here the CDR3 DNA reads TGTGCCAGCAGCGCCCGGGACCCAGGGAACGAGCAGTACTTC. It encodes CASSARDPGNEQYF.

This sequence joins TRBV7-2 and TRBJ1-2; D not certain. This CDR3 has 14 residues. V was trimmed by 4 bases and J by 2 bases, leaving 11 bases between them. CDR1 is SGHTA and CDR2 is FQGNSA in the germline V gene. CDR3 region: CASSYPTENYGYTF. In nucleotides, the CDR3 is TGTGCCAGCAGCTATCCGACGGAAAACTATGGCTACACCTTC.

The V gene is TRBV7-6, the J gene TRBJ1-1; no firm D call. This CDR3 comprises 13 residues. Germline V CDR1 and CDR2: SGHVS, FNYEAQ. With 1 base removed from V and 5 bases from J, the gap between germline ends came to 8 bases. CDR3 residues: CASSLVQSTEAFF. The CDR3 bases are TGTGCCAGCAGCTTAGTTCAGAGTACTGAAGCTTTCTTT.

The rearrangement uses TRBV5-1 and TRBJ2-5, with TRBD2 matching over 9 bases. Germline values: CDR1 SGHRS, CDR2 YFSETQ. The junction had 4 bases not matched to a gene; V was cut back by 7 bases and J by 3 bases. The CDR3 is made up of 13 amino acids. CDR3: CASRQREEETQYF. DNA of the CDR3: TGCGCCAGCCGGCAGCGGGAGGAAGAGACCCAGTACTTC. The variable domain in full, completed from reference TRBV5-1 and TRBJ2-5, reads KAGVTQTPRYLIKTRGQQVTLSCSPISGHRSVSWYQQTPGQGLQFLFEYFSETQRNKGNFPGRFSGRQFSNSRSEMNVSTLELGDSALYLCASRQREEETQYFGPGTRLLVL.

The genes are TRBV7-2 and TRBJ1-2; tentatively, D is TRBD1 (6 bases). The CDR3 has 14 residues. V dropped 2 bases and J dropped 4 bases, with 11 bases sitting between them. Germline V lookup: CDR1 SGHTA, CDR2 FQGNSA. The CDR3 DNA reads as TGTGCCAGCAGCTTACGCAGGGGTGCCTATGGCTACACCTTC. As protein: CASSLRRGAYGYTF.

This clonotype has more than one count but fewer than ten. CDR3 sequence reads: CASSFDMFYNEQFF. The CDR3 region has the DNA TGTGCCAGCAGCTTCGACATGTTCTACAATGAGCAGTTCTTC. V is TRBV7-2 and J is TRBJ2-1; D remains unclear. Germline loops: CDR1 SGHTA, CDR2 FQGNSA. The length of the CDR3 is 14 residues. Between the trimmed V and J ends, which lost 3 bases and 3 bases, there was a span of 9 bases.

The chain combines TRBV5-1 with TRBJ1-2; 7 nucleotides agree with TRBD1. The V and J ends lost 4 bases and 4 bases, in that order; junction bases with no gene match: 7. Germline-derived CDR1 and CDR2 are SGHRS and YFSETQ. The CDR3 length is 14 residues. The CDR3 nucleotides are TGCGCCAGCAGCCCGGAGGACAGGTCCTATGGCTACACCTTC. It specifies CASSPEDRSYGYTF.

This clonotype showed up just a few times. This chain connects TRBV6-2 or TRBV6-3 to TRBJ2-1; D gene uncertain. V was trimmed by 5 bases and J by 2 bases, leaving 13 bases between them. There are 15 residues in the CDR3. The V gene's germline CDR1 is MNHEY and CDR2 SVGEGT. DNA for the CDR3: TGTGCCAGCAGTAACGATTTGGTTACCTACAATGAGCAGTTCTTC. It yields the protein CASSNDLVTYNEQFF.